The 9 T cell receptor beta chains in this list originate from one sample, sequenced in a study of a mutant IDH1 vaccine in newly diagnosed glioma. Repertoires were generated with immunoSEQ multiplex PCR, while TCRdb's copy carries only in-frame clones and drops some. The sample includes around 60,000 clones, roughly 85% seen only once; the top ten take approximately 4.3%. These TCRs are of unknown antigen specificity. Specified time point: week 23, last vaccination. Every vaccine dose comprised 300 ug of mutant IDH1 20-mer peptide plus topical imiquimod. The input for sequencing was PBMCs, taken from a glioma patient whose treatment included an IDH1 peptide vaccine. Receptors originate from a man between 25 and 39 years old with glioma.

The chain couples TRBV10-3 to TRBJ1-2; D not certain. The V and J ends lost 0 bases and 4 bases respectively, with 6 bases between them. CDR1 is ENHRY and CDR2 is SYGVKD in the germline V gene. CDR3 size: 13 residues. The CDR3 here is CAISESSVYGYTF. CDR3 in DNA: TGTGCCATCAGTGAGTCGTCCGTCTATGGCTACACCTTC.

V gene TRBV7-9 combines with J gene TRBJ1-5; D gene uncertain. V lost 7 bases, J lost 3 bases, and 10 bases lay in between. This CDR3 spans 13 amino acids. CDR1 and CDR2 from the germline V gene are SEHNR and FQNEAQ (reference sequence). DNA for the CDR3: TGTGCCAGCACCGGGTCATACAATCAGCCCCAGCATTTT. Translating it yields CASTGSYNQPQHF.

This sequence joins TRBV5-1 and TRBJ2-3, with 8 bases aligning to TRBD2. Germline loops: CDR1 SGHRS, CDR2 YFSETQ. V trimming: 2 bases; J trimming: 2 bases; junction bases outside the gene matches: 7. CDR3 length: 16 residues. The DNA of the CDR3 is TGCGCCAGCAGCTTAGGCGCTAGCGGGTACACAGATACGCAGTATTTT. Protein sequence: CASSLGASGYTDTQYF.

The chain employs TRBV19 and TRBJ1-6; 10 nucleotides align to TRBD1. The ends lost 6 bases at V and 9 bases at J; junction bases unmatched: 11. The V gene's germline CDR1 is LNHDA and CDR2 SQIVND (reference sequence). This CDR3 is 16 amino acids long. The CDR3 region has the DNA TGTGCCAGTAGCCTTTCGGACAGGGGGGATAGTTCACCCCTCCACTTT. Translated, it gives CASSLSDRGDSSPLHF.

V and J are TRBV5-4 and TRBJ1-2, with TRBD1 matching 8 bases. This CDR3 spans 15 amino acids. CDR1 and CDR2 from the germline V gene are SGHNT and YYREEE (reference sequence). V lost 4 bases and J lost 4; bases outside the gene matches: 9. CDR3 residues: CASSRPGQVFYGYTF. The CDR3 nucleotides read TGTGCCAGCAGCAGGCCGGGACAGGTCTTCTATGGCTACACCTTC.

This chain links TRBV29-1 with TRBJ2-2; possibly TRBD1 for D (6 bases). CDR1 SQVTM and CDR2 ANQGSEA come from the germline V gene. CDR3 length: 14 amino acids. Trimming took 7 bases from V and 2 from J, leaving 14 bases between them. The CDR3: CSARRGQNTGELFF. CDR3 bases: TGCAGCGCTCGCAGGGGCCAAAACACCGGGGAGCTGTTTTTT.

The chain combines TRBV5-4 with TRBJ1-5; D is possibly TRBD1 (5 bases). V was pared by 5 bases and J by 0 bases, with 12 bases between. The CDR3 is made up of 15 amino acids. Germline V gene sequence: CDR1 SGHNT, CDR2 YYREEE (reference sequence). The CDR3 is CASSLGGYSNQPQHF. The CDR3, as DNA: TGTGCCAGCAGTCTGGGGGGATATAGCAATCAGCCCCAGCATTTT.

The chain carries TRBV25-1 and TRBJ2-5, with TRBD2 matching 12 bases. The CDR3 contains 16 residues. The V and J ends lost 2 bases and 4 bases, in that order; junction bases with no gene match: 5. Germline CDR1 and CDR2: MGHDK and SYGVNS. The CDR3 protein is CASSEPSGGAPETQYF. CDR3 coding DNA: TGTGCCAGCAGTGAACCTAGCGGGGGGGCCCCAGAGACCCAGTACTTC. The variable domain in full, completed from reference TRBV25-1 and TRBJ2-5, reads EADIYQTPRYLVIGTGKKITLECSQTMGHDKMYWYQQDPGMELHLIHYSYGVNSTEKGDLSSESTVSRIRTEHFPLTLESARPSHTSQYLCASSEPSGGAPETQYFGPGTRLLVL.

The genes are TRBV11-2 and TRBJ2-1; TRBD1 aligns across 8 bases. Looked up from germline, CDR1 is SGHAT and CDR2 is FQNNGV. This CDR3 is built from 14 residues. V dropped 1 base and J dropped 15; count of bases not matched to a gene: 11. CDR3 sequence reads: CASSLVAGGRVLFF. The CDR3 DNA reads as TGTGCCAGCAGCTTAGTGGCAGGGGGCCGCGTCCTGTTCTTC.